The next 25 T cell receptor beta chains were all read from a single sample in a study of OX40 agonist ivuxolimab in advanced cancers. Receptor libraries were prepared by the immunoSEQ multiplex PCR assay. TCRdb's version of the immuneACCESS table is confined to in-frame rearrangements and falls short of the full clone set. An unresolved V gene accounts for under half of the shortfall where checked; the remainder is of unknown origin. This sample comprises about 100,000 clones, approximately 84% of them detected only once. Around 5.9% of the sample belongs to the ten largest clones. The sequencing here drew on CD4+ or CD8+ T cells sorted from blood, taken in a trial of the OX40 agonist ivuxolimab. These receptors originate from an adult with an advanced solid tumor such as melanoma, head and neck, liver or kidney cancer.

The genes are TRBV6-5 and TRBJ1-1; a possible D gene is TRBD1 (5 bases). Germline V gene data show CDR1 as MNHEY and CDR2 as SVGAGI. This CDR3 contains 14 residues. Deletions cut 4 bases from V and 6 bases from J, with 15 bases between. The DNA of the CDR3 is TGTGCCAGCAGTTCGGGCCGGAGGGGCGCTGAAGCTTTCTTT. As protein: CASSSGRRGAEAFF.

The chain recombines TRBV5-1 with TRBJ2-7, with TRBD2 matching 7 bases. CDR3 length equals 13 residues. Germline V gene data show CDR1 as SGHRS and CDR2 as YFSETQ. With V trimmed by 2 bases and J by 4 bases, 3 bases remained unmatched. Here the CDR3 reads CASSLTSEYEQYF. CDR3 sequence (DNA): TGCGCCAGCAGCTTAACTAGCGAGTACGAGCAGTACTTC.

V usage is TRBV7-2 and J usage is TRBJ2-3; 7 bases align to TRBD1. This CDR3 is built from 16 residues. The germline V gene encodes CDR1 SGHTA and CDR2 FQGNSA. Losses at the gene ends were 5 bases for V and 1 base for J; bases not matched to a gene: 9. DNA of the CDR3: TGTGCCAGCAGCGCCCAGGGGGTATTAGGCACAGATACGCAGTATTTT. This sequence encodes CASSAQGVLGTDTQYF.

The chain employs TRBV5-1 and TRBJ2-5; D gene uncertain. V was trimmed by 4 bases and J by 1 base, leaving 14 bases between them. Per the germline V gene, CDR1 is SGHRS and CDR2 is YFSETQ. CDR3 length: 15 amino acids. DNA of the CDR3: TGCGCCAGCAGCGTGAGTTCCAACCCCCAAGAGACCCAGTACTTC. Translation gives CASSVSSNPQETQYF.

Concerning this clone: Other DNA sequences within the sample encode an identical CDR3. The chain's CDR3 is CASSWAGLNTEAFF. CDR3 sequence (DNA): TGTGCCAGCAGCTGGGCAGGGTTGAACACTGAAGCTTTCTTT. The V and J genes are TRBV6-5 and TRBJ1-1; D is perhaps TRBD1 (5 bases). Trimming removed 6 bases from V and 0 bases from J, with 11 bases in between. Germline CDR1 MNHEY, CDR2 SVGAGI. The CDR3 runs 14 residues.

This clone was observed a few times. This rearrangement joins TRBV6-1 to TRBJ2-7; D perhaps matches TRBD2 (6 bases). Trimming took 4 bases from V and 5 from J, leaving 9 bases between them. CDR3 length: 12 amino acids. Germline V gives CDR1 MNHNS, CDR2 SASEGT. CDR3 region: CASSVGGNEQYF. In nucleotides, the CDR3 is TGTGCCAGCAGTGTGGGGGGTAACGAGCAGTACTTC.

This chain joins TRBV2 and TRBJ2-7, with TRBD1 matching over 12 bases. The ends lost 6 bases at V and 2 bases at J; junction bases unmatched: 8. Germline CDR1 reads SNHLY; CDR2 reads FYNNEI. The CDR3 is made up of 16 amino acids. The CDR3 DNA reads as TGTGCCAGCAGGGGGACAGGGGGCGCGAGGGCCTACGAGCAGTACTTC. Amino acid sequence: CASRGTGGARAYEQYF.

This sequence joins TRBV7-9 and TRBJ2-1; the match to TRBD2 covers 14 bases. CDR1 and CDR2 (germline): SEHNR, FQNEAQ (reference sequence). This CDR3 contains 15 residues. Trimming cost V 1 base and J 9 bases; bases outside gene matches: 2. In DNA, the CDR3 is TGTGCCAGCAGCTTAGGGGGACTAGCGGGAGTTGAGCAGTTCTTC. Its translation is CASSLGGLAGVEQFF.

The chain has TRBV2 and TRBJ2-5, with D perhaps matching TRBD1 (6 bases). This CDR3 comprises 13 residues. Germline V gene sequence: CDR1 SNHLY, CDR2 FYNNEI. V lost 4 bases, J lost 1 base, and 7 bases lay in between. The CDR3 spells CASSGTAQETQYF. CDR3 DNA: TGTGCCAGCAGTGGGACAGCCCAAGAGACCCAGTACTTC.

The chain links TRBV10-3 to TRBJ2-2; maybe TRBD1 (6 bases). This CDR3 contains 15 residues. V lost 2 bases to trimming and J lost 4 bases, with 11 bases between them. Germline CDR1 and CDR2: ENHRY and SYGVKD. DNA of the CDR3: TGTGCCATCAGTGAGACAGGGTCGGGCACCGGGGAGCTGTTTTTT. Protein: CAISETGSGTGELFF.

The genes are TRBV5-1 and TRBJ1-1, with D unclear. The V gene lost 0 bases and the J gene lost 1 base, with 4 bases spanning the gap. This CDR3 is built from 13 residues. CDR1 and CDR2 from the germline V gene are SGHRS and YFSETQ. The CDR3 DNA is TGCGCCAGCAGCTTGGAGTGGAACACTGAAGCTTTCTTT. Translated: CASSLEWNTEAFF.

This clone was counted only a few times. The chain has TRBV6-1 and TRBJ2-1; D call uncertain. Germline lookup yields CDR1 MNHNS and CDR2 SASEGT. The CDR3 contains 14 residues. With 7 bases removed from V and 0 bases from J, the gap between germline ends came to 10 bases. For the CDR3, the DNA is TGTGCCAGCACTCCAGGCGGCTCCTACAATGAGCAGTTCTTC. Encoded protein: CASTPGGSYNEQFF.

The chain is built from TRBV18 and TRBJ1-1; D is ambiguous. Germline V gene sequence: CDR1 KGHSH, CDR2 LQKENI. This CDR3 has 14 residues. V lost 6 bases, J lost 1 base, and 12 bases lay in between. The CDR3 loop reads CASSPGSGNTEAFF. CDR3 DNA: TGTGCCAGCTCCCCGGGGTCGGGGAACACTGAAGCTTTCTTT.

Here the CDR3 reads CASSLGRIANTGELFF. The DNA for the CDR3 is TGTGCCAGCAGCTTGGGTCGTATCGCGAACACCGGGGAGCTGTTTTTT. The chain is built from TRBV5-6 and TRBJ2-2, with D hard to call. Germline CDR1 and CDR2: SGHDT and YYEEEE. Trimming cost V 0 bases and J 0 bases, with 9 bases left between them. CDR3 length: 16 amino acids. Full variable domain (remainder filled in from reference TRBV5-6 and TRBJ2-2): DAGVTQSPTHLIKTRGQQVTLRCSPKSGHDTVSWYQQALGQGPQFIFQYYEEEERQRGNFPDRFSGHQFPNYSSELNVNALLLGDSALYLCASSLGRIANTGELFFGEGSRLTVL.

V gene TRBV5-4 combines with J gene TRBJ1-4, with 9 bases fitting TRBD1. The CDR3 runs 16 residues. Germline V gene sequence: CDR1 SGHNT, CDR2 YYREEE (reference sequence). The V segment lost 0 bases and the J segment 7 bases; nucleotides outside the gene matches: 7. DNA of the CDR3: TGTGCCAGCAGCTTGGCCAAGGGACAGGGAACTGAAAAACTGTTTTTT. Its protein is CASSLAKGQGTEKLFF. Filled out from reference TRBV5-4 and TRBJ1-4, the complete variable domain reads ETGVTQSPTHLIKTRGQQVTLRCSSQSGHNTVSWYQQALGQGPQFIFQYYREEENGRGNFPPRFSGLQFPNYSSELNVNALELDDSALYLCASSLAKGQGTEKLFFGSGTQLSVL.

The CDR3 DNA follows: TGTGCCAGCAGTTACTCGACAGGGGATCTCGGGGGCTACACCTTC. This translates into CASSYSTGDLGGYTF. This chain joins TRBV6-6 and TRBJ1-2; 8 bases align to TRBD1. The CDR3 sequence is 15 residues long. J lost 8 bases, V lost 0 bases, and 8 bases had no gene match. CDR1 and CDR2 (germline): MNHNY, SVGAGI (reference sequence).

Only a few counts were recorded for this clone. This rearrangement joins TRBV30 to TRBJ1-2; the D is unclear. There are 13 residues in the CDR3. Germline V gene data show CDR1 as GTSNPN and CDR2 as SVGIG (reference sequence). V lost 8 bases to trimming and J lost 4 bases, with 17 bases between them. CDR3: CAATPDGVYGYTF. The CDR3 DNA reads TGTGCCGCCACGCCGGACGGAGTCTATGGCTACACCTTC. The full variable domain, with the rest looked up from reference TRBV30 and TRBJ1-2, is SQTIHQWPATLVQPVGSPLSLECTVEGTSNPNLYWYRQAAGRGLQLLFYSVGIGQISSEVPQNLSASRPQDRQFILSSKKLLLSDSGFYLCAATPDGVYGYTFGSGTRLTVV.

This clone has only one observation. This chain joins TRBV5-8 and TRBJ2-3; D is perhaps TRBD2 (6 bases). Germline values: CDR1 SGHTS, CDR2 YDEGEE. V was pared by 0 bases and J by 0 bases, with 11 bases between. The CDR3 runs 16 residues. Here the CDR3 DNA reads TGTGCCAGCAGCTTGGACGGGAGTCTCAGCACAGATACGCAGTATTTT. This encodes CASSLDGSLSTDTQYF.

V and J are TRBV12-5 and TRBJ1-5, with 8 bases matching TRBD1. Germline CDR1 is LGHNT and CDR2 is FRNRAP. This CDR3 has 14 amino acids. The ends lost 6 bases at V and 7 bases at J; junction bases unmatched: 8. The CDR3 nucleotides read TGTGCTAGTGGCCCTGGACAGGGCGGCCAGCCCCAGCATTTT. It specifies CASGPGQGGQPQHF.

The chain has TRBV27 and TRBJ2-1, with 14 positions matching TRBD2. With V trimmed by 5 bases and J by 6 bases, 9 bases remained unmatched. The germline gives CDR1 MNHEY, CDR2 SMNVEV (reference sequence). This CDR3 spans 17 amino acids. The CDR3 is CASSPGLAGVGANEQFF. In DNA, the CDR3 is TGTGCCAGCAGTCCGGGACTAGCGGGAGTTGGGGCCAATGAGCAGTTCTTC.

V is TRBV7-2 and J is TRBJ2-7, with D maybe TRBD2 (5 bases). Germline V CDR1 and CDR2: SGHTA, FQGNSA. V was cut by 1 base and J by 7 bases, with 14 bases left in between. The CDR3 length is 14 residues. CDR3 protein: CASSLGASMGEQYF. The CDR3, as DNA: TGTGCCAGCAGCTTAGGGGCTAGCATGGGAGAGCAGTACTTC.

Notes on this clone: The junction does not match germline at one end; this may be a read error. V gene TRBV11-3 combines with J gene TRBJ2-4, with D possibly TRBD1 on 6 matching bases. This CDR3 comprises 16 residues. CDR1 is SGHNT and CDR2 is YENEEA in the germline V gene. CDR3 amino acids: CASSQYPEAGANIQYF. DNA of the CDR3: TGCGCCAGCAGCCAATATCCCGAGGCAGGGGCAAACATTCAGTACTTC.

As DNA, the CDR3 is TGTGCCAGCGATGACGCCGGGACAGGGGACGGGCACACCATATATTTT. As protein: CASDDAGTGDGHTIYF. The chain employs TRBV28 and TRBJ1-3; 10 nucleotides agree with TRBD1. V was clipped by 8 bases and J by 8 bases; unmatched bases: 15. Germline V gene lookup returns CDR1 MDHEN and CDR2 SYDVKM. The CDR3 sequence is 16 residues long.

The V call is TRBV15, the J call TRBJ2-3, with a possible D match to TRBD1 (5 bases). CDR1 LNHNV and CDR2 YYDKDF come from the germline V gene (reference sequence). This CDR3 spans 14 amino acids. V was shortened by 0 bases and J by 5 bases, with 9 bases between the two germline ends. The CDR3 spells CATSRDQGGDTQYF. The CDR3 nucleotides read TGTGCCACCAGCAGAGATCAGGGTGGAGATACGCAGTATTTT.

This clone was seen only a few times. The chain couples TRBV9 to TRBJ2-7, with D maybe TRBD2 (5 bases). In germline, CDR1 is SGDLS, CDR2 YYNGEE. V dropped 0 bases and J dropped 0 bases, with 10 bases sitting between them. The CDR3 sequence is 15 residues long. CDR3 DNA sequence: TGTGCCAGCAGCGTAGCGGAGGTCGGCTCCTACGAGCAGTACTTC. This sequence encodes CASSVAEVGSYEQYF.